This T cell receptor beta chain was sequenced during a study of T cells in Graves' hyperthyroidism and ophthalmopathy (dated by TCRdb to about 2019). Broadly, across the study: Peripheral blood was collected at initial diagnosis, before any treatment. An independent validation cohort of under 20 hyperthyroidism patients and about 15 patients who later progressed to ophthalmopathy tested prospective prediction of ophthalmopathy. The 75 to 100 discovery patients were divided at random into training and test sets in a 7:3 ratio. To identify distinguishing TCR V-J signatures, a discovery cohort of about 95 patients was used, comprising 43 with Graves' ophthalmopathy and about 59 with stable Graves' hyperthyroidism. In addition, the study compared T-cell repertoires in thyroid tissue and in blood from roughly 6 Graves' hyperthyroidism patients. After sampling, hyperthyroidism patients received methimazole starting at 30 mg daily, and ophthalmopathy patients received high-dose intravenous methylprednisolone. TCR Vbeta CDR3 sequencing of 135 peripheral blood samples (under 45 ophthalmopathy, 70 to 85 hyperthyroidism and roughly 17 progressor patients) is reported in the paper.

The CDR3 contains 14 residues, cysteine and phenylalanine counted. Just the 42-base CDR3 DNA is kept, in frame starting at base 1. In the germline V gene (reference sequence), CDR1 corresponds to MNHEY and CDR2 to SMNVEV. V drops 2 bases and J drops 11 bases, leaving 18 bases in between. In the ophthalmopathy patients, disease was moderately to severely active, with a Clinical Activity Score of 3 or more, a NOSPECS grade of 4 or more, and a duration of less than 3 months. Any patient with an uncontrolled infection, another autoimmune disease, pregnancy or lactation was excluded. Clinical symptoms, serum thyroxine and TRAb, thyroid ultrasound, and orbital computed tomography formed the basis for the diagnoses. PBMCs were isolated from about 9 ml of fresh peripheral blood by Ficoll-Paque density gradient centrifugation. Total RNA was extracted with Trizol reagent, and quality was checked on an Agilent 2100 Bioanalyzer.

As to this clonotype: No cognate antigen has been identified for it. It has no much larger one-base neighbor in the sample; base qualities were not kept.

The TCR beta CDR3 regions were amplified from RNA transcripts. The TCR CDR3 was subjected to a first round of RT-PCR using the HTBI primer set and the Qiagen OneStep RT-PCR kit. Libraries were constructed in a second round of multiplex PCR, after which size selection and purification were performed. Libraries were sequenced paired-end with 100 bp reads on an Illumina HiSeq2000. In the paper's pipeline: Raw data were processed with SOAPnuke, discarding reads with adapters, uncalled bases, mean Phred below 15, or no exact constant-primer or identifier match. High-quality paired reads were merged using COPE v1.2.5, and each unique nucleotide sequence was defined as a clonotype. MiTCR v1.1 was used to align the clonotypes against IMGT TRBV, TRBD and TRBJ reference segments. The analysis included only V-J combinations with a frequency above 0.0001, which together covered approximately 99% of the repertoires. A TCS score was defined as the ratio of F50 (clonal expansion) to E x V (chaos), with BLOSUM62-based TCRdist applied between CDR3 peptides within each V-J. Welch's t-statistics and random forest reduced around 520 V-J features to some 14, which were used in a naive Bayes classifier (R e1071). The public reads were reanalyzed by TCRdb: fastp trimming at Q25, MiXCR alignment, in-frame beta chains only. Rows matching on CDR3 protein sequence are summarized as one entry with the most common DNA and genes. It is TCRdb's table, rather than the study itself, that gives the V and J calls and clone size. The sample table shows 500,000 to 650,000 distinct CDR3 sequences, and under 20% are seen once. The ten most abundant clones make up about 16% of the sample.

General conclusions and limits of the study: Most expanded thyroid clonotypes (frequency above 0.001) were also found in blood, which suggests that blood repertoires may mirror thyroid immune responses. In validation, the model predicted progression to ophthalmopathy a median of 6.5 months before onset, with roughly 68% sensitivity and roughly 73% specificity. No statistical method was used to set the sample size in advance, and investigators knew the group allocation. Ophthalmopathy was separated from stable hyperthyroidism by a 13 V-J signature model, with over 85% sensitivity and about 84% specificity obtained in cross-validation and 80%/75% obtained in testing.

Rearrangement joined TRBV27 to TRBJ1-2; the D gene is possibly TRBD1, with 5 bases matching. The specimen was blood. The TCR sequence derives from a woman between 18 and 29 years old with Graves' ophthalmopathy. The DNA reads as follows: TGTGCCAGCAGTTTAAATCGCATCTCAGGGATATACACCTTC. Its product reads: CASSLNRISGIYTF.